What follows are 32 T cell receptor beta chains derived from one specimen sequenced in a study of CD8 T cells in Susac syndrome. Random hexamers were used to reverse transcribe an amount of about 0.45 to 1 ug RNA. TCRdb ran MiXCR on the immunoSEQ multiplex PCR reads and lists one entry per CDR3 protein. The repertoire has 180,000 or so distinct CDR3 sequences, around 94% of them found once; the top ten carry 0.11% to 0.15%. Input material: CD4+ T cells from PBMCs. Every receptor here comes from a human donor in good health.

The rearrangement uses TRBV20-1 and TRBJ2-3; D remains ambiguous. CDR1 and CDR2 (germline): DFQATT, SNEGSKA (reference sequence). Trimming left V 3 bases short and J 1 base short, with 8 bases between. There are 13 residues in the CDR3. The CDR3 DNA reads as TGCAGTGCTAGCCGGTACGGCACAGATACGCAGTATTTT. It encodes CSASRYGTDTQYF.

This chain connects TRBV20-1 to TRBJ2-2, with 10 bases matching TRBD1. The germline gives CDR1 DFQATT, CDR2 SNEGSKA (reference sequence). V lost 6 bases, J lost 2 bases, and 3 bases stayed unmatched. This CDR3 comprises 14 residues. The CDR3 DNA reads as TGCAGTGCCTCGACAGGGGGCAACACCGGGGAGCTGTTTTTT. It encodes CSASTGGNTGELFF.

The chain recombines TRBV18 with TRBJ1-5, with D perhaps TRBD1 (6 bases). The CDR3 runs to 14 residues. Trimming shortened V by 4 bases and J by 3 bases, and 10 bases separated the two germline ends. Germline CDR1 is KGHSH and CDR2 is LQKENI. The CDR3, as DNA: TGTGCCAGCTCACTCCAGGGGAACAATCAGCCCCAGCATTTT. Its protein product is CASSLQGNNQPQHF.

The V and J genes are TRBV20-1 and TRBJ2-7, with a weak D call TRBD2 (6 bases). The V end was cut by 3 bases, the J end by 5 bases, with 14 bases between. The CDR3 length is 13 residues. Germline CDR1 reads DFQATT; CDR2 reads SNEGSKA (reference sequence). CDR3 sequence reads: CSASPGRLDEQYF. As DNA, the CDR3 is TGCAGTGCTAGTCCCGGGCGACTAGACGAGCAGTACTTC.

This clonotype was picked up one time. This rearrangement joins TRBV29-1 to TRBJ2-7, with D possibly being TRBD1 (5 bases). The CDR3 runs 14 residues. Germline CDR1 and CDR2: SQVTM and ANQGSEA. V lost 5 bases to trimming and J lost 2 bases, with 16 bases between them. The CDR3 spells CSVLGRGKTYEQYF. Written as DNA, the CDR3 is TGCAGCGTTCTGGGGCGTGGGAAAACCTACGAGCAGTACTTC.

The chain recombines TRBV6-6 with TRBJ2-1; TRBD2 matches 7 bases. After removal of 7 bases from V and 8 bases from J, the junction contained 11 bases not matched to a gene. This CDR3 comprises 14 residues. Germline CDR1 MNHNY, CDR2 SVGAGI (reference sequence). CDR3 amino acids: CASITSGGRHEQFF. As DNA, the CDR3 is TGTGCCAGCATTACGTCGGGGGGACGGCATGAGCAGTTCTTC.

The chain is built from TRBV29-1 and TRBJ1-6; tentative D call: TRBD1 (5 bases). The germline V gene has CDR1 SQVTM and CDR2 ANQGSEA. V was clipped by 6 bases and J by 9 bases, with 18 bases between them. The CDR3 contains 14 residues. CDR3 DNA sequence: TGCAGCGTAGCCTTCGGGGCCCGTGGTTCACCCCTCCACTTT. Residues: CSVAFGARGSPLHF.

The chain is built from TRBV9 and TRBJ2-5; 7 nucleotides match TRBD1. Germline loops: CDR1 SGDLS, CDR2 YYNGEE. This CDR3 has 15 residues. The V gene end was trimmed by 4 bases and the J gene end by 2 bases; junction bases not matched to a gene: 8. This chain's CDR3 is CASSSLPGQQETQYF. The CDR3 coding sequence is TGTGCCAGCAGCTCCTTACCGGGACAGCAAGAGACCCAGTACTTC.

The chain employs TRBV10-3 and TRBJ1-1, with a weak D call TRBD1 (6 bases). This CDR3 is 13 amino acids long. Trimming cost V 6 bases and J 1 base, with 9 bases left between them. The germline CDR1 and CDR2 sequences are ENHRY and SYGVKD. The CDR3 DNA reads TGTGCCATCAGCTTACAGGGGAACACTGAAGCTTTCTTT. This codes for CAISLQGNTEAFF.

The J gene is TRBJ2-3, the V gene TRBV5-6, with 13 bases that match TRBD2. The V and J ends lost 4 bases and 2 bases, in that order; junction bases with no gene match: 4. CDR1 is SGHDT and CDR2 is YYEEEE in the germline V gene. CDR3 length: 16 residues. The CDR3 nucleotides are TGTGCCAGCAGCCTAACTAGCGGGGGGGTCACAGATACGCAGTATTTT. Its protein is CASSLTSGGVTDTQYF.

The chain links TRBV30 to TRBJ2-5; TRBD2 matches at 8 bases. CDR1 and CDR2 from the germline V gene are GTSNPN and SVGIG (reference sequence). With 0 bases clipped from V and 1 base from J, the junction kept 4 bases outside the gene matches. The CDR3 spans 15 residues. CDR3 sequence reads: CAWSVQRGPQETQYF. The CDR3 region has the DNA TGTGCCTGGAGTGTGCAGCGGGGGCCCCAAGAGACCCAGTACTTC.

The genes are TRBV29-1 and TRBJ1-4; D is unclear. This CDR3 has 14 amino acids. The ends were cut back, 6 bases at V and 7 bases at J, with 18 bases in the middle. Germline values: CDR1 SQVTM, CDR2 ANQGSEA. The CDR3 DNA is TGCAGCGTGGATACCGGGCCCTCTGGTGAAAAACTGTTTTTT. Its translation is CSVDTGPSGEKLFF.

V is TRBV27 and J is TRBJ1-1, with 7 bases fitting TRBD1. CDR1 is MNHEY, CDR2 SMNVEV, per germline (reference sequence). Trimming cost V 7 bases and J 5 bases; bases outside gene matches: 7. The CDR3 covers 13 residues. The CDR3, as DNA: TGTGCCAGCACAGAGGGGGCTGGTACTGAAGCTTTCTTT. As protein: CASTEGAGTEAFF.

This rearrangement joins TRBV20-1 to TRBJ2-1; 8 positions agree with TRBD2. V lost 6 bases, J lost 6 bases, and 7 bases stayed unmatched. The germline V gene has CDR1 DFQATT and CDR2 SNEGSKA (reference sequence). The CDR3 contains 13 residues. Here the CDR3 reads CSAPVRGGNEQFF. CDR3 in DNA: TGCAGTGCGCCAGTCCGGGGGGGCAATGAGCAGTTCTTC.

V usage is TRBV25-1 and J usage is TRBJ2-4; D uncertain. This CDR3 has 14 residues. The germline V and J ends were trimmed by 4 bases and 4 bases, with 11 bases remaining between them. Germline CDR1 reads MGHDK; CDR2 reads SYGVNS. The CDR3 nucleotides are TGTGCCAGCAGTGGGGCAACCGGTAAAAACATTCAGTACTTC. It codes for CASSGATGKNIQYF.

In nucleotides, the CDR3 is TGTGCCAGCAGTTACCTGCCGCGGGGGGGACACAATGAGCAGTTCTTC. Its translation is CASSYLPRGGHNEQFF. The chain employs TRBV6-2 or TRBV6-3 and TRBJ2-1; 9 bases fit TRBD2. CDR1 is MNHEY and CDR2 is SVGEGT in the germline V gene. V was clipped by 2 bases and J by 5 bases; unmatched bases: 7. This CDR3 has 16 residues.

The chain joins TRBV4-3 to TRBJ2-3; maybe TRBD1 (5 bases). The CDR3 runs 17 residues. Trimming shortened V by 1 base and J by 3 bases, and 17 bases separated the two germline ends. CDR1 LGHNA and CDR2 YSLEER come from the germline V gene. CDR3 nucleotide sequence: TGCGCCAGCAGCCAAGCCTACAGTCCCCAGGGTACAGATACGCAGTATTTT. As protein: CASSQAYSPQGTDTQYF.

The J gene is TRBJ2-5, the V gene TRBV2; 10 bases fit TRBD1. After removal of 6 bases from V and 2 bases from J, the junction contained 9 bases not matched to a gene. The CDR3 spans 16 residues. From germline, CDR1 is SNHLY and CDR2 FYNNEI. The CDR3 region has the DNA TGTGCCAGCAGGTTCCCCCCGGACAGGGGGCAAGAGACCCAGTACTTC. It specifies CASRFPPDRGQETQYF. Filled out from reference TRBV2 and TRBJ2-5, the complete variable domain reads EPEVTQTPSHQVTQMGQEVILRCVPISNHLYFYWYRQILGQKVEFLVSFYNNEISEKSEIFDDQFSVERPDGSNFTLKIRSTKLEDSAMYFCASRFPPDRGQETQYFGPGTRLLVL.

The chain employs TRBV20-1 and TRBJ2-5; 12 bases fit TRBD1. Germline V gene lookup returns CDR1 DFQATT and CDR2 SNEGSKA (reference sequence). V gave up 6 bases and J gave up 5 bases; unmatched junction bases: 7. This CDR3 comprises 14 residues. The CDR3 here is CSASGQGAQETQYF. In DNA, the CDR3 is TGCAGTGCGTCGGGACAGGGGGCGCAGGAGACCCAGTACTTC.

V is TRBV9 and J is TRBJ1-5; D might be TRBD1 (6 bases). This CDR3 has 18 residues. V lost 3 bases and J 5 bases, leaving 24 bases between the germline ends. The germline gives CDR1 SGDLS, CDR2 YYNGEE. CDR3 region: CASSATYDIQGGDQPQHF. In DNA form, the CDR3 reads TGTGCCAGCAGCGCCACGTACGATATACAGGGCGGGGATCAGCCCCAGCATTTT.

This clonotype has more than one count but fewer than ten. The chain links TRBV20-1 to TRBJ1-5; 8 nucleotides agree with TRBD1. The V gene end was trimmed by 5 bases and the J gene end by 1 base; junction bases not matched to a gene: 4. Germline CDR1 and CDR2: DFQATT and SNEGSKA (reference sequence). This CDR3 contains 14 residues. CDR3 loop: CSARTGNSNQPQHF. The CDR3 DNA reads TGCAGTGCTCGGACAGGGAACAGCAATCAGCCCCAGCATTTT.

The V and J genes are TRBV12-5 and TRBJ2-1; no clear D. Looked up from germline, CDR1 is LGHNT and CDR2 is FRNRAP. The CDR3 consists of 11 residues. V was pared by 6 bases and J by 7 bases, with 7 bases between. The CDR3 DNA is TGTGCTAGTGGCCCCTTGAATGAGCAGTTCTTC. Translation gives CASGPLNEQFF.

V usage is TRBV12-3 or TRBV12-4 and J usage is TRBJ1-5, with TRBD1 matching over 11 bases. The CDR3 is 19 residues long. J gave up 3 bases and V 2 bases, and 12 bases lay outside the gene matches. The CDR3 is CASSLTRTGGSFTNQPQHF. CDR3 coding DNA: TGTGCCAGCAGTTTAACACGGACAGGGGGCAGTTTTACCAATCAGCCCCAGCATTTT.

The rearrangement links TRBV28 to TRBJ1-5; D ambiguous. The length of the CDR3 is 13 residues. CDR1 MDHEN and CDR2 SYDVKM come from the germline V gene. The V end lost 10 bases, the J end lost 2 bases, and 12 bases lay between the germline ends. CDR3 protein: CATLLRGNQPQHF. Here the CDR3 DNA reads TGTGCCACCCTACTAAGGGGCAATCAGCCCCAGCATTTT.

This chain uses TRBV13 with TRBJ2-7; 8 nucleotides agree with TRBD1. The junction had 2 bases not matched to a gene; V was cut back by 6 bases and J by 1 base. Germline V gene sequence: CDR1 PRHDT, CDR2 FYEKMQ (reference sequence). CDR3 length equals 13 residues. CDR3 nucleotide sequence: TGTGCCAGCAGTCGACAGGGGTCCTACGAGCAGTACTTC. Translated: CASSRQGSYEQYF.

This clonotype was counted once. The genes are TRBV6-5 and TRBJ1-2; D might be TRBD1 (5 bases). Germline CDR1 reads MNHEY; CDR2 reads SVGAGI. The germline V and J ends were trimmed by 6 bases and 9 bases, with 20 bases remaining between them. The CDR3 loop spans 14 amino acids. DNA of the CDR3: TGTGCCAGCAGAAGACCTGGGGGGATCGTGCGCTACACCTTC. Translated: CASRRPGGIVRYTF.

The chain couples TRBV9 to TRBJ1-3, with D possibly TRBD1 on 6 matching bases. Germline CDR1 is SGDLS and CDR2 is YYNGEE. The CDR3 runs to 15 residues. The germline V and J ends were trimmed by 0 bases and 1 base, with 8 bases remaining between them. The CDR3 region is CASSVDGQSGNTIYF. In DNA form, the CDR3 reads TGTGCCAGCAGCGTAGATGGACAGTCTGGAAACACCATATATTTT.

V is TRBV25-1 and J is TRBJ2-1, with 9 bases identical to TRBD2. The V segment lost 10 bases and the J segment 0 bases; nucleotides outside the gene matches: 7. This CDR3 has 15 residues. CDR1 and CDR2 (germline): MGHDK, SYGVNS. The CDR3 spells CATFSGGSSYNEQFF. CDR3 coding DNA: TGTGCCACCTTTAGCGGGGGAAGCTCCTACAATGAGCAGTTCTTC.

The chain recombines TRBV11-2 with TRBJ2-1; TRBD1 is a possible D gene (5 bases). Per the germline V gene, CDR1 is SGHAT and CDR2 is FQNNGV. The V end lost 5 bases, the J end lost 7 bases, and 21 bases lay between the germline ends. This CDR3 has 16 residues. The CDR3 sequence: CASSGLWTNLLNEQFF. The CDR3 DNA sequence: TGTGCCAGCAGCGGTCTCTGGACAAACTTATTAAATGAGCAGTTCTTC.

The chain has TRBV27 and TRBJ1-5; possible D gene TRBD1, 6 bases. CDR3 length equals 15 residues. The V gene lost 6 bases and the J gene lost 7 bases, with 19 bases spanning the gap. Germline V gene data show CDR1 as MNHEY and CDR2 as SMNVEV (reference sequence). CDR3 protein: CASSFTSGARQPQHF. The CDR3 coding sequence is TGTGCCAGCAGCTTCACCTCAGGGGCACGGCAGCCCCAGCATTTT.

The V call is TRBV12-3 or TRBV12-4, the J call TRBJ1-3, with D possibly TRBD1 on 6 matching bases. There are 14 residues in the CDR3. V lost 7 bases and J 0 bases, leaving 10 bases between the germline ends. The CDR3 reads CASTQGLSGNTIYF. The CDR3 region has the DNA TGTGCCAGCACTCAGGGGCTCTCTGGAAACACCATATATTTT.

This chain connects TRBV5-1 to TRBJ1-4; D is possibly TRBD1 (6 bases). The V gene lost 5 bases and the J gene lost 5 bases, with 16 bases spanning the gap. Germline-derived CDR1 and CDR2 are SGHRS and YFSETQ. This CDR3 comprises 15 residues. CDR3 residues: CASRLSPDRNEKLFF. CDR3 nucleotides: TGCGCCAGCAGACTGTCCCCGGACAGAAATGAAAAACTGTTTTTT.